The entry that follows covers one T cell receptor beta chain sequence. The sample belongs to a study of blood T cell repertoires in COVID-19. Repertoires were generated with immunoSEQ multiplex PCR, while TCRdb's copy carries only in-frame clones and drops some. The data hold about 130,000 clones, with less than 85% observed a single time. What was sequenced was peripheral blood. This receptor was identified in a woman in her fifties or sixties with acute or convalescent COVID-19.

CDR3 sequence reads: CASSQALAGMLQETQYF. The CDR3 DNA reads as TGTGCCAGCAGCCAAGCCCTAGCGGGGATGTTACAAGAGACCCAGTACTTC. The rearrangement joins TRBV3-1 (or the pseudogene TRBV3-2) to TRBJ2-5; 9 bases fit TRBD2. Per germline, CDR1 LGHDT and CDR2 YNNKEL (reference sequence). V shed 1 base, J shed 2 bases, and the junction held 8 bases outside the gene matches. The CDR3 extends over 17 amino acids.